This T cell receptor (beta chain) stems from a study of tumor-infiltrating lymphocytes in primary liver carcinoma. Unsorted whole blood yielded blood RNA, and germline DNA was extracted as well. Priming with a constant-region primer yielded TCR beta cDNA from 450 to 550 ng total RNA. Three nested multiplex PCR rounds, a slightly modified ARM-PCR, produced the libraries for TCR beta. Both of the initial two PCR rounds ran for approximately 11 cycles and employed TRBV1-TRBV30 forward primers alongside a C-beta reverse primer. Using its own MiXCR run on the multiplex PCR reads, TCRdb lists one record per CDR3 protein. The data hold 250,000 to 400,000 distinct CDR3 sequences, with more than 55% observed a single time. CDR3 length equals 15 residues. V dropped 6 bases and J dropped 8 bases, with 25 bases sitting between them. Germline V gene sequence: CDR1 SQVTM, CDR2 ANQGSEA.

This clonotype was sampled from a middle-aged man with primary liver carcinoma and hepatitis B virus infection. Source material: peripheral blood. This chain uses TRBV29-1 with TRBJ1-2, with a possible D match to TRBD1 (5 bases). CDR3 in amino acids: CSVTTDLDGGGGYTF. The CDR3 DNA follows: TGCAGCGTAACCACGGATCTGGACGGGGGAGGAGGCTACACCTTC.